Ten or more counts support the clone carrying this T cell receptor (beta chain). The antigen is undetermined. The data derive from a study of T cells in Graves' hyperthyroidism and ophthalmopathy. Broader study findings: Ophthalmopathy cases were set apart from stable hyperthyroidism by a 13 V-J model. Blood also carried most thyroid clonotypes expanded above 0.001.

Together with thyroid ultrasound, orbital computed tomography, serum thyroxine and TRAb, clinical symptoms were used for diagnoses. The blood specimen was taken at initial hyperthyroidism diagnosis, before any ophthalmopathy symptoms. It was RNA transcripts that yielded the amplified TCR beta CDR3 regions. HTBI primers drove first-round RT-PCR of the TCR CDR3. TCRdb analysed the multiplex PCR reads with MiXCR anew, one entry per CDR3 protein. The top ten hold more than 65% of the sample, which has about 130,000 distinct CDR3 sequences, around 21% seen once. Trimming stripped 3 bases from V and 7 bases from J, with 16 bases between. CDR3 length: 14 residues. Germline V gives CDR1 LGHDT, CDR2 YNNKEL (reference sequence).

The source material was blood. The TCR was taken from a woman aged 45-65 years with Graves' hyperthyroidism that later progressed to Graves' ophthalmopathy. The chain links TRBV3-1 to TRBJ2-7; D not certain. The CDR3 loop reads CASSQASRAREQYF. The CDR3 DNA reads TGTGCCAGCAGCCAGGCCTCGAGAGCGCGAGAGCAGTACTTC.